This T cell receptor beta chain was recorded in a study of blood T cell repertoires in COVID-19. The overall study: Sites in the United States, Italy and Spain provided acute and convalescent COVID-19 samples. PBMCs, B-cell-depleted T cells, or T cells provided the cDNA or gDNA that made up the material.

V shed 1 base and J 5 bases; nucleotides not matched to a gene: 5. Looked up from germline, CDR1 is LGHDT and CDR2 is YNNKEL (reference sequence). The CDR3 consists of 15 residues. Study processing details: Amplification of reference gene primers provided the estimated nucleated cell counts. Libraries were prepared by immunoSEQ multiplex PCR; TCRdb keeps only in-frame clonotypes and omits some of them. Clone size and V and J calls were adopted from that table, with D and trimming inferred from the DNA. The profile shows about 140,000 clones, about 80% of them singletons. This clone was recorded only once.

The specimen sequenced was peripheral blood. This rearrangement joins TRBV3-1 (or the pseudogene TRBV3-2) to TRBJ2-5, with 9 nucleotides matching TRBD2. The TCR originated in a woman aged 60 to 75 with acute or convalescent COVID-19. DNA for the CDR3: TGTGCCAGCAGCCAAGGCACCAGCGGGAGGGAGACCCAGTACTTC. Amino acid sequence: CASSQGTSGRETQYF.